The rows below give T cell receptor beta chains drawn from one sample of a study of blood T cell repertoires in COVID-19. Method: immunoSEQ multiplex PCR; TCRdb's copy keeps in-frame clones and lacks some. The sample holds more than 80,000 clones; over 75% are singletons and the top ten take just over 3%. The sequenced material came from peripheral blood. These receptor sequences come from a woman older than 75 with COVID-19, enrolled during active disease. CDR3s include the opening cysteine and the closing phenylalanine or tryptophan. The D gene is left open where the match is weak. Only part of the rows carry a size: once, few, many, or a class if the clone is expanded.

V	size	D	J	DNA	CDR3
TRBV5-6	NA	TRBD2	TRBJ2-2	TGTGCCAGCAGCTTACTAGCGGGACTCACCGGGGAGCTGTTTTTT	CASSLLAGLTGELFF
TRBV28	NA	TRBD2	TRBJ2-7	TGTGCCAGCAGCCAGACTAGCGGGAGAGTCAGCGAGCAGTACTTC	CASSQTSGRVSEQYF
TRBV6-2/TRBV6-3	NA	NA	TRBJ2-3	TGTGCCAGCACCCCCTTAGGGGGCACAGATACGCAGTATTTT	CASTPLGGTDTQYF
TRBV19	NA	NA	TRBJ1-2	TGTGCCAGTAGTATCCGTAACTATGGCTACACCTTC	CASSIRNYGYTF
TRBV4-3	NA	NA	TRBJ1-5	TGCGCCAGCAGCCAAGTAGTTGATCAGCCCCAGCATTTT	CASSQVVDQPQHF
TRBV19	few	NA	TRBJ1-1	TGTGCCAGTAGTTCCCCGGGACGGCGGGGGGGCACTGAAGCTTTCTTT	CASSSPGRRGGTEAFF
TRBV20-1	NA	NA	TRBJ2-2	TGCAGTGCGAGTACCCGGCGCGGGGCCGGGGAGCTGTTTTTT	CSASTRRGAGELFF
TRBV10-2	NA	TRBD2	TRBJ2-1	TGCGCCAGCAGGTGGGGACTAGCCGACAATGAGCAGTTCTTC	CASRWGLADNEQFF
TRBV19	NA	TRBD1	TRBJ2-2	TGTGCCAGTAGTATAGGGCAGGGGGCCAACGGGGAGCTGTTTTTT	CASSIGQGANGELFF
TRBV7-2	once	NA	TRBJ1-6	TGTGCCAGCAGCTTTCAGGGTTATAATTCACCCCTCCACTTT	CASSFQGYNSPLHF
TRBV10-3	NA	NA	TRBJ1-2	TGTGCCATCAGTGAGGGGGGGGCGAAATATGGCTACACCTTC	CAISEGGAKYGYTF
TRBV6-5	NA	NA	TRBJ2-7	TGTGCCAGGCTCGACAGTGCTGCCCCACCGGAGCAGTACTTC	CARLDSAAPPEQYF
TRBV2	few	TRBD1	TRBJ1-1	TGTGCCAGCAGCCCTAGACAGGGTTTCACTGAAGCTTTCTTT	CASSPRQGFTEAFF
TRBV19	NA	TRBD2	TRBJ2-5	TGTGCCTCTGCTCCCCTAGCGGGAGGGCGGGAGACCCAGTACTTC	CASAPLAGGRETQYF
TRBV19	NA	TRBD2	TRBJ2-5	TGTGCCAGTAGTATCCTAGCGGGGGAAGAGACCCAGTACTTC	CASSILAGEETQYF
TRBV28	NA	NA	TRBJ1-3	TGTGCCAGCAGTTTACAGGCCATAGAGGGAAACACCATATATTTT	CASSLQAIEGNTIYF
TRBV19	NA	NA	TRBJ2-7	TGTGCCAGTAGTGATACTTACGAGCAGTACTTC	CASSDTYEQYF
TRBV18	once	NA	TRBJ1-2	TGTGCCAGCTCCTACGACTATGGCTACACCTTC	CASSYDYGYTF
TRBV30	NA	TRBD1	TRBJ1-6	TGTGCCTGGAGTGTCGGGACAGGGAATTCACCCCTCCACTTT	CAWSVGTGNSPLHF
TRBV6-5	NA	NA	TRBJ1-2	TGTGCCAGCAGTTACTCGCCAGGGGCGAGGGGCTACACCTTC	CASSYSPGARGYTF
TRBV7-2	NA	NA	TRBJ1-1	TGTGCCAGCAGTCCCAGGGGCACTGAAGCTTTCTTT	CASSPRGTEAFF
TRBV7-8	NA	TRBD1	TRBJ1-1	TGTGCCAGCAGCTATCGGACAGGGACCATGAACACTGAAGCTTTCTTT	CASSYRTGTMNTEAFF
TRBV21-1	NA	NA	TRBJ1-1	TGTGCCAGCAGCACGCGAGGAGTTATGAACACTGAAGCTTTCTTT	CASSTRGVMNTEAFF
TRBV5-5	NA	NA	TRBJ2-7	TGTGCCAGCAGCTTCTCAGGGGCCCTCTACGAGCAGTACTTC	CASSFSGALYEQYF
TRBV5-1	NA	TRBD1	TRBJ1-1	TGCGCCAGCAGCTTGGCCCAGGGGGGCACTGAAGCTTTCTTT	CASSLAQGGTEAFF
TRBV5-4	NA	NA	TRBJ2-2	TGTGCCAGCAGCTCACAGGGCACCGGGGAGCTGTTTTTT	CASSSQGTGELFF
TRBV10-3	NA	TRBD1	TRBJ1-2	TGTGCCATCAGCGACCATAGGGGGCGAGACTATGGCTACACCTTC	CAISDHRGRDYGYTF
TRBV30	once	NA	TRBJ1-2	TGTGCCTGGAGTGTTCTGGGCCTCCCGGTCTATGGCTACACCTTC	CAWSVLGLPVYGYTF
TRBV24-1	NA	TRBD2	TRBJ2-7	TGTGCCACCAGTGAGTGGACTAGCGGGAGTTACGAGCAGTACTTC	CATSEWTSGSYEQYF
TRBV7-9	NA	NA	TRBJ2-7	TGTGCCAGCAGCTACCGGGACATCGCTGGCGAGCAGTACTTC	CASSYRDIAGEQYF
TRBV9	NA	NA	TRBJ2-5	TGTGCCAGCAGCGTAGACCAGATACAAGAGACCCAGTACTTC	CASSVDQIQETQYF
TRBV12-3/TRBV12-4	NA	NA	TRBJ1-2	TGTGCCAGCAGGAGAGTTTCTTATGGCTACACCTTC	CASRRVSYGYTF
TRBV18	NA	TRBD1	TRBJ1-2	TGTGCCAGCTCACCTCGACAGGGGATGGCTGGCTACACCTTC	CASSPRQGMAGYTF
TRBV7-3	NA	NA	TRBJ1-4	TGTGCCAGCAGCCGTCTTGGGGGGGTTAATGAAAAACTGTTTTTT	CASSRLGGVNEKLFF
TRBV19	NA	NA	TRBJ2-1	TGTGCCAGACCTCTAGGTGGGGACAAAGGAGGCGGGCAGTTCTTC	CARPLGGDKGGGQFF
TRBV11-2	NA	TRBD2	TRBJ2-5	TGTGCCAGCAGCCAAAGGGCGGGAGGAGAGACCCAGTACTTC	CASSQRAGGETQYF
TRBV28	NA	NA	TRBJ2-7	TGTGCCAGCAGTTTAACAGAGGGTGGGGAGCAGTACTTC	CASSLTEGGEQYF
TRBV25-1	NA	TRBD2	TRBJ2-2	TGTGCCAGCAGTGAAACGGGAGGGAACACCGGGGAGCTGTTTTTT	CASSETGGNTGELFF
TRBV9	NA	TRBD2	TRBJ2-7	TGTGCCAGCAGCGTATCAGCGGGAGGGTCCTACGAGCAGTACTTC	CASSVSAGGSYEQYF
TRBV7-2	NA	NA	TRBJ2-7	TGTGCCAGCAGCTTAAACGGTTGGTCACGGGAGCAGTACTTC	CASSLNGWSREQYF
TRBV6-5	NA	TRBD1	TRBJ2-2	TGTGCCAGCAGTTTTGGACAGGGGGCAATCGGGGAGCTGTTTTTT	CASSFGQGAIGELFF
TRBV7-2	NA	NA	TRBJ2-7	TGTGCCAGCAGTTACACCTTCAGGGGAATCGAGCAGTACTTC	CASSYTFRGIEQYF
TRBV9	once	TRBD2	TRBJ2-2	TGTGCCAGCAGCGTAGGACTAGCGGGGGCGAACACCGGGGAGCTGTTTTTT	CASSVGLAGANTGELFF
TRBV6-6	NA	TRBD2	TRBJ2-2	TGTGCCAGCAGTCGGCCCCTAGGGACTAGCGGGAATTCGAACACCGGGGAGCTGTTTTTT	CASSRPLGTSGNSNTGELFF
TRBV5-1	NA	TRBD1	TRBJ1-1	TGCGCCAGCAGCCCCACCCCGGGACAGAAGAACACTGAAGCTTTCTTT	CASSPTPGQKNTEAFF
TRBV7-3	NA	TRBD1	TRBJ2-7	TGTGCCAGCAGTCGGACAGGACGGAACGAGCAGTACTTC	CASSRTGRNEQYF
TRBV6-1	NA	NA	TRBJ1-2	TGTGCCAGCAGTGAATCCTGGGTAGGGGGGGAATTTGGCTACACCTTC	CASSESWVGGEFGYTF
TRBV9	NA	TRBD2	TRBJ2-3	TGTGCCAGCAGCAGCGGACTAGCGGGGGCGCCGGATACGCAGTATTTT	CASSSGLAGAPDTQYF
TRBV11-3	NA	NA	TRBJ1-1	TGTGCCAGCAGCTTAGATCCCATCACTGAAGCTTTCTTT	CASSLDPITEAFF